These 7 T cell receptor beta chains share one sample of origin, sequenced in a study of T cell changes during pregnancy in multiple sclerosis. Method: immunoSEQ multiplex PCR; TCRdb's copy keeps in-frame clones and lacks some. This table holds about 110,000 clones, around 93% found once. The sequencing here drew on peripheral blood, taken after pregnancy. These receptors came from a female donor with multiple sclerosis, enrolled in a pregnancy study.

This chain links TRBV27 with TRBJ2-5; D perhaps matches TRBD1 (5 bases). Germline V gene lookup returns CDR1 MNHEY and CDR2 SMNVEV (reference sequence). The V and J ends lost 3 bases and 4 bases respectively, with 18 bases between them. This CDR3 comprises 16 residues. CDR3 bases: TGTGCCAGCAGTTTGGGCTTGGACACTACGAGAGAGACCCAGTACTTC. Translating gives CASSLGLDTTRETQYF.

This chain joins TRBV10-1 and TRBJ1-5, with D possibly matching TRBD1 (5 bases). V lost 7 bases to trimming and J lost 0 bases, with 22 bases between them. The CDR3 totals 18 residues. CDR1 is WNHNN and CDR2 is SYGVQD in the germline V gene (reference sequence). CDR3 amino acids: CASNNRGPGGYSNQPQHF. CDR3 nucleotides: TGCGCCAGCAACAACCGGGGACCGGGAGGGTATAGCAATCAGCCCCAGCATTTT.

The chain uses TRBV7-2 and TRBJ1-2; D might be TRBD1 (6 bases). CDR1 is SGHTA and CDR2 is FQGNSA in the germline V gene. The CDR3 is made up of 16 amino acids. V lost 1 base and J 2 bases, leaving 14 bases between the germline ends. As DNA, the CDR3 is TGTGCCAGCAGCTTAGACAGGACAGATAGAAACTATGGCTACACCTTC. Translating it yields CASSLDRTDRNYGYTF.

The chain employs TRBV30 and TRBJ2-1, with D possibly being TRBD1 (5 bases). Trimming took 0 bases from V and 3 from J, leaving 21 bases between them. Germline V gives CDR1 GTSNPN, CDR2 SVGIG (reference sequence). The CDR3 covers 18 residues. CDR3 bases: TGTGCCTGGAGTGTAAACAGGCGAACAGCCCCCCGCTACAATGAGCAGTTCTTC. Residues: CAWSVNRRTAPRYNEQFF.

CDR3 residues: CASSLAGDRGYTF. The CDR3, as DNA: TGCGCCAGCAGCTTGGCCGGGGATCGGGGCTACACCTTC. V gene TRBV5-1 combines with J gene TRBJ1-2, with unresolved D. V dropped 0 bases and J dropped 8 bases, with 11 bases sitting between them. This CDR3 region has 13 residues. Germline CDR1 reads SGHRS; CDR2 reads YFSETQ.

This sequence joins TRBV19 and TRBJ1-1; D possibly corresponds to TRBD1 (6 bases). This CDR3 is built from 10 residues. V dropped 9 bases and J dropped 7 bases, with 9 bases sitting between them. Germline V CDR1 and CDR2: LNHDA, SQIVND (reference sequence). CDR3 DNA sequence: TGTGCCAGCGGACAGCTTGAAGCTTTCTTT. Translated, it gives CASGQLEAFF.

The CDR3 reads CASRRTRAGELFF. CDR3 in DNA: TGTGCCAGCAGGCGTACTAGGGCCGGGGAGCTGTTTTTT. V usage is TRBV7-2 and J usage is TRBJ2-2; TRBD2 is a possible D gene (5 bases). Germline values: CDR1 SGHTA, CDR2 FQGNSA. CDR3 length: 13 amino acids. Trimming cost V 6 bases and J 6 bases, with 11 bases left between them.